The 32 T cell receptor beta chains below come from one sample, sequenced in a study of identical twins. TCRdb re-called the 5' RACE reads through MiXCR, storing one row per CDR3 protein. Of 400,000 to 500,000 distinct CDR3 sequences in the sample, around 20% were seen once. The sample was naive T cells sorted from blood. Receptors were obtained from a man between 45 and 60 years old in good health.

This clonotype was counted many times. This rearrangement joins TRBV5-1 to TRBJ1-5; possible D gene TRBD1, 5 bases. Germline V lookup: CDR1 SGHRS, CDR2 YFSETQ. The ends were cut back, 1 base at V and 4 bases at J, with 12 bases in the middle. CDR3 length: 15 amino acids. CDR3 in DNA: TGCGCCAGCAGCTTGTTCCAGGGACCTAATCAGCCCCAGCATTTT. Translated: CASSLFQGPNQPQHF.

This clonotype was found a few times. In DNA, the CDR3 is TGCAGTGCTAGGGACCATAAAGAGACCCAGTACTTC. Translated, it gives CSARDHKETQYF. The chain uses TRBV20-1 and TRBJ2-5; the D is unclear. V dropped 3 bases and J dropped 3 bases, with 8 bases sitting between them. The CDR3 consists of 12 residues. Germline values: CDR1 DFQATT, CDR2 SNEGSKA (reference sequence).

This chain joins TRBV9 and TRBJ2-1, with a weak D call TRBD1 (6 bases). Germline V CDR1 and CDR2: SGDLS, YYNGEE. The CDR3 sequence is 15 residues long. V was pared by 9 bases and J by 4 bases, with 20 bases between. The CDR3 region is CATPRGDSLYNEQFF. The CDR3, as DNA: TGTGCCACCCCCAGGGGCGACAGCTTATACAATGAGCAGTTCTTC.

This clonotype was observed many times. V and J are TRBV10-3 and TRBJ2-5; maybe TRBD1 (5 bases). Looked up from germline, CDR1 is ENHRY and CDR2 is SYGVKD. This CDR3 has 12 residues. V was pared by 3 bases and J by 4 bases, with 6 bases between. The DNA for the CDR3 is TGTGCCATCAGTGACAGGGCAGAGACCCAGTACTTC. This sequence encodes CAISDRAETQYF.

This clonotype was seen a few times. CDR3: CASSLVVNEQFF. The CDR3 DNA follows: TGTGCCAGCAGCTTAGTCGTCAATGAGCAGTTCTTC. This chain uses TRBV7-2 with TRBJ2-1; no clear D gene. This CDR3 region has 12 residues. Germline lookup yields CDR1 SGHTA and CDR2 FQGNSA. V shed 1 base and J shed 6 bases, with 4 bases lying between them.

The sample holds many counts of this clonotype. The rearrangement joins TRBV29-1 to TRBJ2-7; 8 bases agree with TRBD2. The CDR3 is 16 amino acids. Trimming took 1 base from V and 0 from J; bases not matched to a gene: 8. The germline V gene has CDR1 SQVTM and CDR2 ANQGSEA. The CDR3 region is CSVEGPGLVSSYEQYF. CDR3 coding DNA: TGCAGCGTTGAAGGCCCGGGACTAGTTTCCTCCTACGAGCAGTACTTC.

On this clonotype itself: A much larger clone sits a single nucleotide away, making a read error possible. The rearrangement links TRBV29-1 to TRBJ2-5, with D maybe TRBD1 (6 bases). CDR3 length equals 14 residues. Looked up from germline, CDR1 is SQVTM and CDR2 is ANQGSEA. The CDR3 region is CCVAQGIGQETQYF. The CDR3 DNA sequence: TGCTGCGTGGCACAGGGAATTGGGCAAGAGACCCAGTACTTC.

V usage is TRBV12-3 or TRBV12-4 and J usage is TRBJ2-5; D is ambiguous. Between the trimmed V and J ends, which lost 3 bases and 4 bases, there was a span of 9 bases. This CDR3 contains 13 residues. The CDR3, as DNA: TGTGCCAGCAGTTTTGTGGGTTCAGAGACCCAGTACTTC. Encoded protein: CASSFVGSETQYF.

This clonotype was picked up many times. J is TRBJ2-1 and V is TRBV28; D not certain. Per germline, CDR1 MDHEN and CDR2 SYDVKM. V lost 6 bases to trimming and J lost 0 bases, with 18 bases between them. This CDR3 region has 17 residues. The DNA of the CDR3 is TGTGCCAGCAGCCCCCGGGCCAATACCCTCTCCTACAATGAGCAGTTCTTC. As protein: CASSPRANTLSYNEQFF.

This sequence joins TRBV10-3 and TRBJ2-7; 10 nucleotides agree with TRBD1. CDR1 is ENHRY, CDR2 SYGVKD, per germline. The ends lost 5 bases at V and 4 bases at J; junction bases unmatched: 5. This CDR3 is 14 amino acids long. The CDR3 region has the DNA TGTGCCATCAGTAGGACAGGGGGGATTTACGAGCAGTACTTC. Translating gives CAISRTGGIYEQYF.

This clonotype was recorded at least ten times. The chain carries TRBV5-1 and TRBJ2-1; D gene unclear. The CDR3 is made up of 14 amino acids. Germline CDR1 and CDR2: SGHRS and YFSETQ. V lost 3 bases and J 2 bases, leaving 9 bases between the germline ends. DNA of the CDR3: TGCGCCAGCAGCTACCGGGCTCCCTACAATGAGCAGTTCTTC. Its translation is CASSYRAPYNEQFF.

The chain recombines TRBV30 with TRBJ1-5; D is uncertain. CDR1 and CDR2 (germline): GTSNPN, SVGIG (reference sequence). The CDR3 extends over 15 amino acids. The germline V and J ends were trimmed by 2 bases and 5 bases, with 16 bases remaining between them. The CDR3 reads CAWSPREGGYQPQHF. CDR3 bases: TGTGCCTGGAGTCCCCGGGAAGGAGGCTATCAGCCCCAGCATTTT.

The table lists this clonotype with many counts. The chain employs TRBV15 and TRBJ2-3; D possibly uses TRBD1 or TRBD2 (5 bases each). This CDR3 comprises 14 residues. Trimming cost V 3 bases and J 3 bases, with 10 bases left between them. Germline assignment: CDR1 LNHNV and CDR2 YYDKDF (reference sequence). CDR3 bases: TGTGCCACCAGCAGGGGGGTCAGTACAGATACGCAGTATTTT. This codes for CATSRGVSTDTQYF.

The chain joins TRBV3-1 to TRBJ2-1; 7 bases map to TRBD2. Germline V gene data show CDR1 as LGHDT and CDR2 as YNNKEL (reference sequence). V was pared by 0 bases and J by 9 bases, with 11 bases of the junction left unmatched. This CDR3 is built from 16 residues. This chain's CDR3 is CASSQDPLTSWGEQFF. CDR3 nucleotide sequence: TGTGCCAGCAGCCAAGATCCGCTGACTAGCTGGGGTGAGCAGTTCTTC.

The chain links TRBV5-1 to TRBJ2-7; D could derive from TRBD1 or TRBD2 (5 bases each). Germline lookup yields CDR1 SGHRS and CDR2 YFSETQ. CDR3 size: 14 residues. Trimming took off 9 bases at V and 3 bases at J, with 19 bases between the two ends. The CDR3 region has the DNA TGCGCCACCGCCCTCGGGACCGGAGGCTACGAGCAGTACTTC. Encoded protein: CATALGTGGYEQYF.

The chain employs TRBV5-4 and TRBJ2-1, with D perhaps matching TRBD1 or TRBD2 (5 bases each). Looked up from germline, CDR1 is SGHNT and CDR2 is YYREEE (reference sequence). This CDR3 comprises 16 residues. Deletions cut 4 bases from V and 0 bases from J, with 14 bases between. CDR3: CASSGTLGSSYNEQFF. The CDR3 DNA reads as TGTGCCAGCAGCGGGACCCTCGGGTCCTCCTACAATGAGCAGTTCTTC. Full variable domain (rest looked up from reference TRBV5-4 and TRBJ2-1): ETGVTQSPTHLIKTRGQQVTLRCSSQSGHNTVSWYQQALGQGPQFIFQYYREEENGRGNFPPRFSGLQFPNYSSELNVNALELDDSALYLCASSGTLGSSYNEQFFGPGTRLTVL.

CDR3 sequence reads: CASSLKGGVLMNTEAFF. DNA of the CDR3: TGTGCCAGCAGTTTAAAGGGAGGCGTCCTCATGAACACTGAAGCTTTCTTT. This rearrangement joins TRBV12-3 or TRBV12-4 to TRBJ1-1; the D is unclear. The V gene lost 2 bases and the J gene lost 0 bases, with 16 bases spanning the gap. There are 17 residues in the CDR3.

This clonotype was counted only a few times. V usage is TRBV28 and J usage is TRBJ2-5; 8 nucleotides align to TRBD1. Germline assignment: CDR1 MDHEN and CDR2 SYDVKM. J lost 4 bases, V lost 6 bases, and 10 bases had no gene match. CDR3 length: 15 amino acids. CDR3 region: CASRLDRERRETQYF. CDR3 bases: TGTGCCAGCAGGCTGGACAGGGAGAGGCGAGAGACCCAGTACTTC.

The J gene is TRBJ2-7, the V gene TRBV4-2; possible D gene TRBD2, 7 bases. V lost 4 bases, J lost 0 bases, and 13 bases lay in between. The germline V gene encodes CDR1 LGHNA and CDR2 YNFKEQ. This CDR3 region has 15 residues. CDR3 DNA: TGTGCCAGCAGCCCCGGGGGGCTTGTCTCCTACGAGCAGTACTTC. It encodes CASSPGGLVSYEQYF.

V and J are TRBV20-1 and TRBJ2-1, with TRBD2 identical over 10 bases. Per the germline V gene, CDR1 is DFQATT and CDR2 is SNEGSKA (reference sequence). The CDR3 sequence is 14 residues long. Losses at the gene ends were 3 bases for V and 10 bases for J; bases not matched to a gene: 9. The CDR3 DNA sequence: TGCAGTGCTAGTATAGCGGGAGGCCCCGAGGAGCAGTTCTTC. Translation gives CSASIAGGPEEQFF.

The sample holds a few counts of this clonotype. A read error is possible here, since a much larger clone lies one base away. The J gene is TRBJ2-3, the V gene TRBV11-2; the D is unclear. The CDR3 sequence is 11 residues long. V lost 5 bases and J 4 bases, leaving 4 bases between the germline ends. From germline, CDR1 is SGHAT and CDR2 FQNNGV. This CDR3 reads CASSQPDTQYF. The CDR3 region has the DNA TGTGCCAGCAGCCAACCAGATACGCAGTATTTT.

This clonotype was seen ten or more times. The V call is TRBV5-1, the J call TRBJ2-4, with TRBD1 identical over 8 bases. Germline-derived CDR1 and CDR2 are SGHRS and YFSETQ. The ends lost 4 bases at V and 0 bases at J; junction bases unmatched: 12. The CDR3 is made up of 18 amino acids. DNA of the CDR3: TGCGCCAGCAGCCAAACAGGGGGTGCCCTCTTAGCCAAAAACATTCAGTACTTC. It translates to CASSQTGGALLAKNIQYF. Together with reference TRBV5-1 and TRBJ2-4, the CDR3 gives the full variable domain: KAGVTQTPRYLIKTRGQQVTLSCSPISGHRSVSWYQQTPGQGLQFLFEYFSETQRNKGNFPGRFSGRQFSNSRSEMNVSTLELGDSALYLCASSQTGGALLAKNIQYFGAGTRLSVL.

This clonotype appeared many times. The V and J genes are TRBV6-1 and TRBJ1-2; D is uncertain. The germline V gene has CDR1 MNHNS and CDR2 SASEGT. With 8 bases removed from V and 2 bases from J, the gap between germline ends came to 12 bases. CDR3 length: 13 amino acids. The CDR3 DNA is TGTGCCAGCCTCGGTGGGCAGAACTATGGCTACACCTTC. Amino acids: CASLGGQNYGYTF.

This clonotype was picked up many times. V gene TRBV20-1 combines with J gene TRBJ1-2, with a possible D match to TRBD1 (6 bases). This CDR3 spans 16 amino acids. The germline V gene encodes CDR1 DFQATT and CDR2 SNEGSKA (reference sequence). The V and J ends lost 0 bases and 4 bases respectively, with 18 bases between them. DNA of the CDR3: TGCAGTGCTAGAGATCAGATGCAGGGGAGAGGCTATGGCTACACCTTC. Residues: CSARDQMQGRGYGYTF.

V gene TRBV14 combines with J gene TRBJ2-1; TRBD2 matches 14 bases. This CDR3 has 17 residues. V gave up 4 bases and J gave up 4 bases; unmatched junction bases: 6. Looked up from germline, CDR1 is SGHDN and CDR2 is FVKESK. The CDR3 coding sequence is TGTGCCAGCAGCCCCGGGACTAGCGGGAGTATGTACAATGAGCAGTTCTTC. This translates into CASSPGTSGSMYNEQFF.

This clonotype was found a few times. The V call is TRBV4-3, the J call TRBJ1-2; D gene uncertain. The V and J ends lost 0 bases and 7 bases respectively, with 15 bases between them. Per the germline V gene, CDR1 is LGHNA and CDR2 is YSLEER. The CDR3 totals 15 residues. The CDR3 spells CASSQEVKGPSGYTF. In DNA, the CDR3 is TGCGCCAGCAGCCAAGAGGTGAAAGGGCCCTCTGGCTACACCTTC.

This clonotype has at least ten counts. The chain carries TRBV20-1 and TRBJ2-2; the D gene could be TRBD1 or TRBD2 (5 bases each). Germline V lookup: CDR1 DFQATT, CDR2 SNEGSKA (reference sequence). The germline V and J ends were trimmed by 0 bases and 7 bases, with 15 bases remaining between them. The length of the CDR3 is 15 residues. The CDR3 DNA reads as TGCAGTGCTAGAGATCTGGGGGTAACCGGCGGGGAGCTGTTTTTT. It is translated as CSARDLGVTGGELFF.

CDR3 sequence reads: CASRITGVPGYTF. Here the CDR3 DNA reads TGTGCCAGCCGCATAACTGGCGTCCCTGGCTACACCTTC. The rearrangement uses TRBV28 and TRBJ1-2; D remains unclear. V lost 8 bases, J lost 7 bases, and 17 bases lay in between. This CDR3 region has 13 residues. Germline V lookup: CDR1 MDHEN, CDR2 SYDVKM.

This chain joins TRBV6-1 and TRBJ2-5, with D possibly TRBD2 on 5 matching bases. The germline V gene encodes CDR1 MNHNS and CDR2 SASEGT. The V end was cut by 3 bases, the J end by 2 bases, with 7 bases between. This CDR3 contains 13 residues. This CDR3 is CASSERGQETQYF. In DNA, the CDR3 is TGTGCCAGCAGTGAGAGAGGGCAAGAGACCCAGTACTTC.

V gene TRBV7-3 combines with J gene TRBJ2-3, with TRBD2 matching over 7 bases. Trimming at V came to 3 bases and at J to 6 bases, leaving 6 bases not matched to a gene. This CDR3 is built from 14 residues. CDR1 SGHTA and CDR2 FQGTGA come from the germline V gene. CDR3 region: CASSLSGGRDTQYF. The CDR3 DNA is TGTGCCAGCAGCTTGTCGGGAGGCAGGGATACGCAGTATTTT.

This clonotype turned up a few times. The CDR3 loop is CASSLGYADTQYF. The CDR3 DNA sequence: TGTGCCAGCAGTTTGGGGTATGCAGATACGCAGTATTTT. The chain is built from TRBV12-3 or TRBV12-4 and TRBJ2-3; no firm D call. This CDR3 is 13 amino acids long. V was trimmed by 3 bases and J by 4 bases, leaving 8 bases between them.

This chain joins TRBV7-8 and TRBJ1-1, with 8 bases fitting TRBD1. CDR3 length: 14 amino acids. Germline CDR1 is SGHVS and CDR2 is FQNEAQ. Unmatched junction bases numbered 6, after V lost 7 bases and J lost 2 bases. In nucleotides, the CDR3 is TGTGCCAGCAAGGGACAGGCCGGTAACACTGAAGCTTTCTTT. The encoded protein is CASKGQAGNTEAFF.